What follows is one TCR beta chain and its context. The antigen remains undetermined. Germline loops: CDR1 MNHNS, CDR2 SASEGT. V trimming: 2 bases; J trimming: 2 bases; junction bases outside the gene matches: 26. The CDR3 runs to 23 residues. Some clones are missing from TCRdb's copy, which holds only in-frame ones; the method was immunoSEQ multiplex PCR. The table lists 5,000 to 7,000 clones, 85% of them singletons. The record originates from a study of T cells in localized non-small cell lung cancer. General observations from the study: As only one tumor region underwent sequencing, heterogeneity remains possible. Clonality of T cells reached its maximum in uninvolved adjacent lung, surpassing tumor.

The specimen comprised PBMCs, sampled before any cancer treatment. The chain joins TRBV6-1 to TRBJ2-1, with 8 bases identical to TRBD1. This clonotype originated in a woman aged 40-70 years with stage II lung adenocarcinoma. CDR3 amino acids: CASSESPRTGSGKGKRPYNEQFF. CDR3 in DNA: TGTGCCAGCAGTGAAAGCCCCCGGACAGGGAGTGGTAAGGGGAAGCGGCCCTACAATGAGCAGTTCTTC.